This TCR beta chain was recovered during a study of blood T cell repertoires in COVID-19. Method: immunoSEQ multiplex PCR; TCRdb's copy keeps in-frame clones and lacks some. This sample has about 100,000 clones, with about 85% found just once. The germline CDR1 and CDR2 sequences are SGHTA and FQGNSA. With 8 bases removed from V and 4 bases from J, the gap between germline ends came to 17 bases. This CDR3 has 14 amino acids. This receptor was taken from a human donor in a cohort sampled during active COVID-19. The chain is built from TRBV7-2 and TRBJ1-2; no definite D call. The sample comprised peripheral blood. As DNA, the CDR3 is TGTGCCAGCCGACTAGTCCGGGATTTCTATGGCTACACCTTC. This translates into CASRLVRDFYGYTF.